The 32 T cell receptor beta chains below were found in one sample sequenced in a study of human T cells and chemical hapten exposure. Time point of the sample: patch test 3, about 24 weeks after DPC sensitization. Sample treatment: therapeutic diphenylcyclopropenone sensitization with weekly scalp DPC. Each CDR3 protein is one row after TCRdb ran MiXCR on the RACE reads. The sample includes 90,000 to 140,000 distinct CDR3 sequences, about 34% seen only once; the top ten take 2.5% to 3%. The sample here was whole blood, taken in connection with sensitization to the hapten diphenylcyclopropenone (DPC). These receptors came from a man between 35 and 55 years old with alopecia areata. Some clones in this sample may be carry-over from other donors' samples.

Only a few counts were recorded for this clonotype. The V call is TRBV29-1, the J call TRBJ2-1; no reliable D call. Trimming pared 0 bases from V and 0 bases from J, leaving 12 bases between. Germline CDR1 reads SQVTM; CDR2 reads ANQGSEA. The length of the CDR3 is 16 residues. The CDR3 nucleotides read TGCAGCGTTGAAGATCGGCGCTCAATCTCCTACAATGAGCAGTTCTTC. Translation: CSVEDRRSISYNEQFF.

This chain uses TRBV30 with TRBJ2-1; 10 bases line up with TRBD1. In germline, CDR1 is GTSNPN, CDR2 SVGIG (reference sequence). This CDR3 comprises 14 residues. Germline trimming cut 2 bases from V and 9 bases from J; bases unmatched to any gene: 7. The DNA for the CDR3 is TGTGCCTGGAGTTCGGGACAGGGGACGGGTGAGCAGTTCTTC. It translates to CAWSSGQGTGEQFF.

V gene TRBV28 combines with J gene TRBJ2-2; D may be TRBD2 (5 bases). The CDR3 covers 15 residues. The germline V gene encodes CDR1 MDHEN and CDR2 SYDVKM. With 7 bases removed from V and 1 base from J, the gap between germline ends came to 13 bases. Here the CDR3 reads CASNVRAQNTGELFF. In nucleotides, the CDR3 is TGTGCCAGCAATGTGAGGGCGCAGAACACCGGGGAGCTGTTTTTT.

This rearrangement joins TRBV27 to TRBJ1-1; perhaps TRBD1 as D (5 bases). V lost 0 bases to trimming and J lost 7 bases, with 15 bases between them. Germline-derived CDR1 and CDR2 are MNHEY and SMNVEV (reference sequence). The CDR3 totals 15 residues. The CDR3 DNA reads TGTGCCAGCAGTTTATCCGACCGGGGCCGGAGTGAAGCTTTCTTT. As protein: CASSLSDRGRSEAFF.

This chain uses TRBV7-9 with TRBJ2-1, with D tentatively TRBD1 or TRBD2 (6 bases each). Germline V lookup: CDR1 SEHNR, CDR2 FQNEAQ (reference sequence). Trimming removed 2 bases at V and 13 bases at J, with 24 bases between. The CDR3 has 16 amino acids. CDR3 protein: CASSLRGQATRGEQFF. DNA of the CDR3: TGTGCCAGCAGCTTACGGGGGCAAGCCACTCGGGGTGAACAGTTCTTC.

Written as DNA, the CDR3 is TGCGCCAGCAGCCAAGATTCCCAAGGTGATCAGCCCCAGCATTTT. Its translation is CASSQDSQGDQPQHF. The chain couples TRBV4-1 to TRBJ1-5; no clear D. The V gene lost 0 bases and the J gene lost 5 bases, with 11 bases spanning the gap. Germline V gene data show CDR1 as MGHRA and CDR2 as YSYEKL. The CDR3 extends over 15 amino acids.

The rearrangement links TRBV29-1 to TRBJ2-3; D is possibly TRBD1 or TRBD2 (5 bases each). The CDR3 spans 14 residues. The V end was cut by 8 bases, the J end by 4 bases, with 19 bases between. The germline V gene has CDR1 SQVTM and CDR2 ANQGSEA. CDR3: CSSQRDPISDTQYF. DNA of the CDR3: TGCAGCTCTCAAAGGGACCCCATTTCAGATACGCAGTATTTT.

The chain carries TRBV24-1 and TRBJ2-1; D is possibly TRBD1 (5 bases). The CDR3 contains 16 residues. V was clipped by 2 bases and J by 6 bases, with 16 bases between them. The germline gives CDR1 KGHDR, CDR2 SFDVKD. In DNA, the CDR3 is TGTGCCACCAGTGATTCCAAGCATCCAAGGGGCAATGAGCAGTTCTTC. Residues: CATSDSKHPRGNEQFF.

This clonotype has just a few counts. The chain recombines TRBV25-1 with TRBJ1-2; no clear D. The V gene lost 1 base and the J gene lost 4 bases, with 10 bases spanning the gap. The CDR3 is made up of 14 amino acids. The V gene's germline CDR1 is MGHDK and CDR2 SYGVNS. The CDR3 nucleotides read TGTGCCAGCAGTGAATTGACACAATCCTATGGCTACACCTTC. It encodes CASSELTQSYGYTF.

The table lists this clonotype with a few counts. The V and J genes are TRBV6-2 or TRBV6-3 and TRBJ2-7, with 7 bases lining up with TRBD2. There are 12 residues in the CDR3. Germline CDR1 reads MNHEY; CDR2 reads SVGEGT. V shed 9 bases, J shed 6 bases, and the junction held 8 bases outside the gene matches. DNA for the CDR3: TGTGCCAGTTCTTTCGGGAGGTTCGAGCAGTACGTC. Encoded protein: CASSFGRFEQYV.

The rearrangement links TRBV28 to TRBJ2-3, with a weak D call TRBD2 (6 bases). Germline assignment: CDR1 MDHEN and CDR2 SYDVKM. The V gene lost 6 bases and the J gene lost 1 base, with 20 bases spanning the gap. The CDR3 runs to 17 residues. CDR3 amino acids: CASRTQVVGGGTDTQYF. In nucleotides, the CDR3 is TGTGCCAGCAGGACCCAGGTCGTGGGGGGAGGCACAGATACGCAGTATTTT. The full variable domain, rest sourced from reference TRBV28 and TRBJ2-3, is DVKVTQSSRYLVKRTGEKVFLECVQDMDHENMFWYRQDPGLGLRLIYFSYDVKMKEKGDIPEGYSVSREKKERFSLILESASTNQTSMYLCASRTQVVGGGTDTQYFGPGTRLTVL.

The chain is built from TRBV7-2 and TRBJ2-3; TRBD1 agrees at 8 bases. CDR1 is SGHTA, CDR2 FQGNSA, per germline. The CDR3 is 16 residues long. V dropped 4 bases and J dropped 2; count of bases not matched to a gene: 8. CDR3 sequence (DNA): TGTGCCAGCAGCTCACAGGGGGACAGTGTCACAGATACGCAGTATTTT. Translation gives CASSSQGDSVTDTQYF.

The chain is built from TRBV21-1 and TRBJ2-7; TRBD1, the table's D call, was not compared with the DNA. TRBV21-1 is flagged as a pseudogene. CDR3 length equals 14 residues. CDR3 loop: CASSKVRGPYEQYV. The CDR3 DNA is TGTGCCAGCAGCAAGGTGAGGGGGCCCTACGAGCAGTACGTC.

The chain is built from TRBV3-1 and TRBJ2-2; the match to TRBD2 covers 8 bases. The germline gives CDR1 LGHDT, CDR2 YNNKEL (reference sequence). Trimming removed 4 bases from V and 6 bases from J; junction bases left unmatched: 7. The CDR3 has 15 residues. The CDR3 region has the DNA TGTGCCAGCAGCCCAAGCTGGGGACTAGCCGGGGAGCTGTTTTTT. It yields the protein CASSPSWGLAGELFF. Variable domain in full (rest from reference TRBV3-1 and TRBJ2-2): DTAVSQTPKYLVTQMGNDKSIKCEQNLGHDTMYWYKQDSKKFLKIMFSYNNKELIINETVPNRFSPKSPDKAHLNLHINSLELGDSAVYFCASSPSWGLAGELFFGEGSRLTVL.

This rearrangement joins TRBV7-2 to TRBJ2-3; no definite D call. The CDR3 is made up of 15 amino acids. Trimming shortened V by 6 bases and J by 1 base, and 14 bases separated the two germline ends. Germline CDR1 and CDR2: SGHTA and FQGNSA. CDR3 region: CASSPGGPGTDTQYF. CDR3 coding DNA: TGTGCCAGCAGTCCAGGCGGACCTGGCACAGATACGCAGTATTTT.

This clonotype showed up just a few times. This chain uses TRBV27 with TRBJ1-6; D gene ambiguous. This CDR3 region has 17 residues. Germline V gene lookup returns CDR1 MNHEY and CDR2 SMNVEV (reference sequence). Trimming shortened V by 2 bases and J by 5 bases, and 16 bases separated the two germline ends. As DNA, the CDR3 is TGTGCCAGCAGTTTAGGGGTCTGGAGGTTGGATAATTCACCCCTCCACTTT. This codes for CASSLGVWRLDNSPLHF.

There are a few counts of this clonotype. The chain carries TRBV15 and TRBJ1-3; D not resolved. CDR1 is LNHNV and CDR2 is YYDKDF in the germline V gene (reference sequence). The CDR3 contains 15 residues. V gave up 0 bases and J gave up 6 bases, with 12 bases separating them. CDR3 nucleotide sequence: TGTGCCACCAGCAGAGACAGGCATAGAGAAAACACCATATATTTT. Its translation is CATSRDRHRENTIYF.

This chain uses TRBV7-6 with TRBJ1-2, with TRBD1 matching 8 bases. Germline V gene data show CDR1 as SGHVS and CDR2 as FNYEAQ. The V and J ends lost 5 bases and 3 bases, in that order; junction bases with no gene match: 8. There are 15 residues in the CDR3. CDR3 residues: CASSPTGQGHYGYTF. CDR3 nucleotides: TGTGCCAGCAGCCCTACCGGACAGGGCCACTATGGCTACACCTTC.

The chain employs TRBV6-2 or TRBV6-3 and TRBJ2-3; no reliable D call. Germline values: CDR1 MNHEY, CDR2 SVGEGT. V gave up 8 bases and J gave up 2 bases, with 11 bases separating them. CDR3 length equals 13 residues. The DNA of the CDR3 is TGTGCCAGCTCCGACGGATACACAGATACGCAGTATTTT. It codes for CASSDGYTDTQYF.

This clonotype was seen a few times. The V gene is TRBV14, the J gene TRBJ1-6; D gene unclear. CDR3 length equals 15 residues. Looked up from germline, CDR1 is SGHDN and CDR2 is FVKESK. With 3 bases removed from V and 7 bases from J, the gap between germline ends came to 13 bases. CDR3 coding DNA: TGTGCCAGCAGCCAGGCCCGGACGGACAATTCACCCCTCCACTTT. Translation gives CASSQARTDNSPLHF.

This sequence joins TRBV7-8 and TRBJ1-1; D is unresolved. This CDR3 is 15 amino acids long. The germline V gene encodes CDR1 SGHVS and CDR2 FQNEAQ. Between the trimmed V and J ends, which lost 2 bases and 7 bases, there was a span of 17 bases. CDR3 bases: TGTGCCAGCAGCTTACGTCTCAGTGCGGGGTTTGAAGCTTTCTTT. It yields the protein CASSLRLSAGFEAFF.

This clonotype has more than one count but fewer than ten. V is TRBV21-1 and J is TRBJ2-7; TRBD1 was called by the table and not checked on the DNA. TRBV21-1 is flagged as a pseudogene. CDR3 size: 17 residues. In DNA form, the CDR3 reads TGTGCCAGCAGCAATTTCTTAAGTCAGGGGGAAATCTACGAGCAGTACGTC. It specifies CASSNFLSQGEIYEQYV.

The CDR3 nucleotides are TGTGCCAGCAGCTTGGCTCTGTTTGAGACCCAGTACTTC. The encoded protein is CASSLALFETQYF. The V and J genes are TRBV5-4 and TRBJ2-5, with no clear D. Germline V CDR1 and CDR2: SGHNT, YYREEE (reference sequence). The V end was cut by 0 bases, the J end by 5 bases, with 8 bases between. The CDR3 is 13 amino acids.

This chain uses TRBV20-1 with TRBJ2-5; TRBD2 aligns across 10 bases. Per the germline V gene, CDR1 is DFQATT and CDR2 is SNEGSKA (reference sequence). This CDR3 spans 15 amino acids. J lost 2 bases, V lost 0 bases, and 3 bases had no gene match. DNA for the CDR3: TGCAGTGCTAGAGACGGGACTAGCGTTCAAGAGACCCAGTACTTC. Protein sequence: CSARDGTSVQETQYF.

The chain employs TRBV7-2 and TRBJ2-1, with unresolved D. Germline V gives CDR1 SGHTA, CDR2 FQGNSA. V lost 2 bases to trimming and J lost 4 bases, with 9 bases between them. The CDR3 contains 14 residues. The CDR3: CASSLSPPYNEQFF. DNA for the CDR3: TGTGCCAGCAGCTTAAGCCCACCGTACAATGAGCAGTTCTTC.

V is TRBV29-1 and J is TRBJ2-1; no firm D call. Trimming left V 6 bases short and J 10 bases short, with 10 bases between. Germline V gene data show CDR1 as SQVTM and CDR2 as ANQGSEA. The CDR3 consists of 10 residues. CDR3 region: CSVAELEQFF. The CDR3 nucleotides are TGCAGCGTGGCAGAGTTGGAGCAGTTCTTC.

This clonotype was observed a handful of times. J is TRBJ2-1 and V is TRBV20-1, with 9 bases that match TRBD2. V shed 3 bases and J 9 bases; nucleotides not matched to a gene: 9. This CDR3 has 14 residues. Germline CDR1 DFQATT, CDR2 SNEGSKA (reference sequence). The CDR3 coding sequence is TGCAGTGCTAGTACCGGGACTAGCTGGGGTGAGCAGTTCTTC. Protein sequence: CSASTGTSWGEQFF.

This rearrangement joins TRBV20-1 to TRBJ2-3, with 7 bases fitting TRBD1. Germline trimming cut 6 bases from V and 5 bases from J; bases unmatched to any gene: 2. CDR3 size: 11 residues. The germline CDR1 and CDR2 sequences are DFQATT and SNEGSKA (reference sequence). The CDR3 spells CSAYRGDTQYF. CDR3 bases: TGCAGTGCGTACAGGGGAGATACGCAGTATTTT.

The rearrangement uses TRBV3-1 and TRBJ1-4; tentative D call: TRBD1 (5 bases). The germline CDR1 and CDR2 sequences are LGHDT and YNNKEL (reference sequence). V was cut by 4 bases and J by 6 bases, with 9 bases left in between. The CDR3 is 13 amino acids. The CDR3, as DNA: TGTGCCAGCAGCCCGACGACAGATGAAAAACTGTTTTTT. Translated, it gives CASSPTTDEKLFF. The full variable domain, its missing parts supplied by reference TRBV3-1 and TRBJ1-4, is DTAVSQTPKYLVTQMGNDKSIKCEQNLGHDTMYWYKQDSKKFLKIMFSYNNKELIINETVPNRFSPKSPDKAHLNLHINSLELGDSAVYFCASSPTTDEKLFFGSGTQLSVL.

The chain links TRBV19 to TRBJ1-5; D gene ambiguous. Trimming removed 0 bases from V and 1 base from J, with 7 bases in between. This CDR3 comprises 15 residues. In germline, CDR1 is LNHDA, CDR2 SQIVND (reference sequence). The CDR3 DNA reads TGTGCCAGTAGTATAGAGGATACCAGCAATCAGCCCCAGCATTTT. Translating gives CASSIEDTSNQPQHF.

This clonotype was observed a handful of times. V and J are TRBV28 and TRBJ1-2; D perhaps matches TRBD1 (5 bases). V was shortened by 9 bases and J by 4 bases, with 15 bases between the two germline ends. CDR1 is MDHEN, CDR2 SYDVKM, per germline. The CDR3 spans 13 residues. CDR3 in amino acids: CASFSGTFYGYTF. CDR3 bases: TGTGCCAGTTTTAGCGGGACCTTCTATGGCTACACCTTC.

The chain employs TRBV28 and TRBJ1-4, with TRBD1 matching 9 bases. Germline assignment: CDR1 MDHEN and CDR2 SYDVKM. Trimming at V came to 7 bases and at J to 7 bases, leaving 7 bases not matched to a gene. This CDR3 is built from 14 residues. CDR3 DNA: TGTGCCAGCAACGCACAGGGGGCGCGTGAAAAACTGTTTTTT. It translates to CASNAQGAREKLFF.